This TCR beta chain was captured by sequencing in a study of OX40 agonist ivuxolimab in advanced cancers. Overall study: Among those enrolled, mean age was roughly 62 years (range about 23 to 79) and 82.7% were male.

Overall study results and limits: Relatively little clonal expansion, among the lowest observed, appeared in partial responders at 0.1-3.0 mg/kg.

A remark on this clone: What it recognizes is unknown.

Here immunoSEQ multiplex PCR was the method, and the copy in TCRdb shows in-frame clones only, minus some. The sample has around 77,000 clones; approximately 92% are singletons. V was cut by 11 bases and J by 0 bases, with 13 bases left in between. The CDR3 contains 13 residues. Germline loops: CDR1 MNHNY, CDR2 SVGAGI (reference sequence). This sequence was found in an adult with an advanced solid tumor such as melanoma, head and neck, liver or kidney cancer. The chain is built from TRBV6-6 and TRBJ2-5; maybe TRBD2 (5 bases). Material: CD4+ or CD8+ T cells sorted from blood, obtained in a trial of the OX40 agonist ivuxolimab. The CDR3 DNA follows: TGTGCCTCCCAGACGGGGAACCAAGAGACCCAGTACTTC. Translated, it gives CASQTGNQETQYF.